Ten or more counts support the clone carrying this TCR beta chain. Read coverage stops 3 residues before the CDR3 terminus; the germline J gene supplies the remainder. This entry belongs to a study of T cell clonality in common variable immunodeficiency. This CDR3 has 17 residues. Germline-derived CDR1 and CDR2 are LNHDA and SQIVND (reference sequence). The assay was immunoSEQ multiplex PCR, and TCRdb's table has in-frame clones only and misses some. Singletons are absent from the sample, which has 30,000 to 40,000 clones. This clonotype originated in a person aged 18 to 75 in good health. Sequencing was done on a sample of peripheral blood mononuclear cells. The chain links TRBV19 to TRBJ1-1; 7 bases are shared with TRBD1. Partial CDR3 DNA: TGTGCCAGTAGTATAGGGGGGACAGTATTTACAGCCGAAGGA. As protein: CASSIGGTVFTAEG. The complete CDR3 sequence is CASSIGGTVFTAEGAFF.